The 28 T cell receptor beta chains listed next were all sequenced from one sample in a study of Tregs in tolerant kidney transplant recipients. Assay used: immunoSEQ multiplex PCR; TCRdb lists only in-frame clones, some missing. The sample carries about 78,000 clones, approximately 89% recorded once. Sequencing used Tregs from blood, obtained before the transplant. The receptors come from a human donor who received a combined kidney and bone marrow transplant.

The V call is TRBV7-3, the J call TRBJ2-2, with D possibly matching TRBD1 (5 bases). The germline V gene encodes CDR1 SGHTA and CDR2 FQGTGA. Deletions cut 2 bases from V and 5 bases from J, with 9 bases between. The CDR3 has 14 residues. CDR3 sequence reads: CASSLLAGTGELFF. The CDR3 DNA follows: TGTGCCAGCAGCTTACTGGCAGGGACCGGGGAGCTGTTTTTT.

The chain uses TRBV6-5 and TRBJ2-7; D is perhaps TRBD2 (6 bases). In germline, CDR1 is MNHEY, CDR2 SVGAGI. Trimming left V 7 bases short and J 0 bases short, with 16 bases between. The CDR3 runs to 15 residues. The CDR3 loop reads CASMALGTRSYEQYF. The CDR3 DNA follows: TGTGCCAGCATGGCGCTTGGGACTCGCTCCTACGAGCAGTACTTC.

This clone has just one count. The CDR3 nucleotides read TGTGCCAGCTCACCATACGGGTCCCGGAGCACAGATACGCAGTATTTT. Its translation: CASSPYGSRSTDTQYF. The V call is TRBV18, the J call TRBJ2-3; unclear D gene. The germline gives CDR1 KGHSH, CDR2 LQKENI. V was pared by 2 bases and J by 0 bases, with 12 bases between. CDR3 size: 16 residues.

To note about this clone: One end of the junction fails to match germline, which may point to a read error. This sequence joins TRBV7-7 and TRBJ2-3, with no clear D. CDR3 length: 15 residues. Germline lookup yields CDR1 SSHAT and CDR2 FNYEAQ (reference sequence). The CDR3 sequence: CASSLGLADLDTQYF. Here the CDR3 DNA reads TGTGCTAGCAGCTTAGGTCTGGCAGATTTAGATACGCAGTATTTT. Combining the CDR3 with reference TRBV7-7 and TRBJ2-3 gives the whole variable domain GAGVSQSPRYKVTKRGQDVTLRCDPISSHATLYWYQQALGQGPEFLTYFNYEAQPDKSGLPSDRFSAERPEGSISTLTIQRTEQRDSAMYRCASSLGLADLDTQYFGPGTRLTVL.

This clone came up a few times. The chain couples TRBV28 to TRBJ2-5; 9 bases are a match to TRBD2. V lost 3 bases, J lost 0 bases, and 5 bases stayed unmatched. CDR3 length equals 16 residues. CDR1 is MDHEN, CDR2 SYDVKM, per germline. The CDR3 region is CASSFWGGGDQETQYF. Written as DNA, the CDR3 is TGTGCCAGCAGTTTTTGGGGCGGGGGGGACCAAGAGACCCAGTACTTC.

V is TRBV5-1 and J is TRBJ1-6, with D possibly TRBD1 on 5 matching bases. Trimming took 2 bases from V and 7 from J, leaving 13 bases between them. The germline gives CDR1 SGHRS, CDR2 YFSETQ. The CDR3 has 15 amino acids. Here the CDR3 DNA reads TGCGCCAGCAGCTTCTCGGGACGGCAAAATTCACCCCTCCACTTT. Protein sequence: CASSFSGRQNSPLHF.

This clone was seen only once. The chain couples TRBV2 to TRBJ2-3, with 12 bases lining up with TRBD2. This CDR3 has 15 residues. Per the germline V gene, CDR1 is SNHLY and CDR2 is FYNNEI. Unmatched junction bases numbered 1, after V lost 3 bases and J lost 3 bases. The CDR3 protein is CASSELAGGTDTQYF. The CDR3 nucleotides are TGTGCCAGCAGTGAGCTAGCGGGAGGGACAGATACGCAGTATTTT.

The chain has TRBV29-1 and TRBJ2-7, with unresolved D. The CDR3 consists of 13 residues. Germline V gives CDR1 SQVTM, CDR2 ANQGSEA. Trimming left V 5 bases short and J 0 bases short, with 11 bases between. The CDR3 sequence is CSVMTGSSYEQYF. The DNA of the CDR3 is TGCAGCGTTATGACGGGTAGCTCCTACGAGCAGTACTTC.

The chain carries TRBV6-5 and TRBJ2-7; the match to TRBD2 covers 7 bases. CDR3 size: 16 residues. Germline-derived CDR1 and CDR2 are MNHEY and SVGAGI. Trimming took 0 bases from V and 0 from J; bases not matched to a gene: 5. CDR3 loop: CASSYSGRGNSYEQYF. CDR3 nucleotide sequence: TGTGCCAGCAGTTACTCAGGGCGGGGGAACTCCTACGAGCAGTACTTC.

The CDR3 region is CASSTGSGAGELFF. The DNA of the CDR3 is TGTGCCAGCAGCACAGGGTCCGGGGCCGGGGAGCTGTTTTTT. The V gene is TRBV9, the J gene TRBJ2-2; possibly TRBD1 for D (6 bases). The CDR3 is 14 amino acids. Germline CDR1 and CDR2: SGDLS and YYNGEE. Trimming stripped 4 bases from V and 6 bases from J, with 13 bases between.

This chain connects TRBV20-1 to TRBJ2-3; possibly TRBD2 for D (5 bases). Germline V gene lookup returns CDR1 DFQATT and CDR2 SNEGSKA (reference sequence). The CDR3 is 11 residues long. As DNA, the CDR3 is TGCAGCGGGGAAAGCACAGATACGCAGTATTTT. It translates to CSGESTDTQYF.

CDR3 loop: CAWSGLENQETQYF. In DNA, the CDR3 is TGTGCCTGGAGTGGGTTGGAGAACCAAGAGACCCAGTACTTC. The rearrangement uses TRBV30 and TRBJ2-5; D is unclear. The CDR3 covers 14 residues. V gave up 1 base and J gave up 0 bases, with 9 bases separating them. Germline CDR1 GTSNPN, CDR2 SVGIG (reference sequence).

V is TRBV27 and J is TRBJ1-6; TRBD1 agrees at 10 bases. In germline, CDR1 is MNHEY, CDR2 SMNVEV (reference sequence). There are 15 residues in the CDR3. J was trimmed by 9 bases and V by 3 bases; bases with no gene match: 5. For the CDR3, the DNA is TGTGCCAGCAGTTTCGAGGACAGGGGGGCTTCACCCCTCCACTTT. Encoded protein: CASSFEDRGASPLHF.

This clone has more than one count but fewer than ten. The chain joins TRBV6-5 to TRBJ2-3, with TRBD2 as a possible D gene (5 bases). Trimming left V 4 bases short and J 11 bases short, with 13 bases between. Germline CDR1 and CDR2: MNHEY and SVGAGI. The CDR3 length is 12 residues. The CDR3, as DNA: TGTGCCAGCAGTTCCCTAGGAGGAGAGCAGTATTTT. Translated, it gives CASSSLGGEQYF.

The V and J genes are TRBV28 and TRBJ1-2; 7 bases fit TRBD1. CDR3 size: 12 residues. V gave up 6 bases and J gave up 7 bases; unmatched junction bases: 5. Germline CDR1 reads MDHEN; CDR2 reads SYDVKM. The CDR3 loop is CASRTGKRGYTF. DNA for the CDR3: TGTGCCAGCAGGACAGGGAAACGTGGCTACACCTTC.

CDR3 residues: CASSLEVVEQFF. In nucleotides, the CDR3 is TGTGCCAGCAGCTTAGAGGTCGTTGAGCAGTTCTTC. This chain joins TRBV7-2 and TRBJ2-1, with no clear D. The CDR3 runs to 12 residues. V was pared by 1 base and J by 9 bases, with 7 bases between. CDR1 SGHTA and CDR2 FQGNSA come from the germline V gene.

This clone occurred a few times. The chain recombines TRBV6-6 with TRBJ1-1; D is possibly TRBD1 (6 bases). The CDR3 covers 14 residues. Germline V gives CDR1 MNHNY, CDR2 SVGAGI (reference sequence). Trimming shortened V by 0 bases and J by 5 bases, and 10 bases separated the two germline ends. CDR3 residues: CASSYSQGRTEAFF. The DNA of the CDR3 is TGTGCCAGCAGTTACTCACAGGGACGGACTGAAGCTTTCTTT.

The chain recombines TRBV25-1 with TRBJ1-1; TRBD1 agrees at 9 bases. J was trimmed by 5 bases and V by 1 base; bases with no gene match: 8. CDR1 MGHDK and CDR2 SYGVNS come from the germline V gene. The CDR3 has 16 residues. CDR3 bases: TGTGCCAGCAGTGAATCGAAGACAGGGGGTCGGACTGAAGCTTTCTTT. This sequence encodes CASSESKTGGRTEAFF. The full variable domain, its missing parts supplied by reference TRBV25-1 and TRBJ1-1, is EADIYQTPRYLVIGTGKKITLECSQTMGHDKMYWYQQDPGMELHLIHYSYGVNSTEKGDLSSESTVSRIRTEHFPLTLESARPSHTSQYLCASSESKTGGRTEAFFGQGTRLTVV.

The rearrangement joins TRBV4-3 to TRBJ2-1; 8 bases are shared with TRBD2. Germline V CDR1 and CDR2: LGHNA, YSLEER. V gave up 0 bases and J gave up 7 bases; unmatched junction bases: 8. The CDR3 has 16 residues. CDR3 sequence: CASSQDKGAGENEQFF. CDR3 bases: TGCGCCAGCAGCCAAGATAAGGGAGCGGGAGAGAATGAGCAGTTCTTC.

In this sample, this clone turned up once. The chain combines TRBV10-3 with TRBJ1-1; D is unresolved. Germline-derived CDR1 and CDR2 are ENHRY and SYGVKD. The CDR3 runs to 14 residues. The ends were cut back, 3 bases at V and 7 bases at J, with 15 bases in the middle. CDR3 in amino acids: CAISEGTANGEAFF. As DNA, the CDR3 is TGTGCCATCAGTGAAGGAACAGCGAACGGTGAAGCTTTCTTT.

The chain combines TRBV9 with TRBJ2-1, with D maybe TRBD2 (6 bases). V was pared by 4 bases and J by 7 bases, with 12 bases between. The CDR3 has 13 residues. CDR1 and CDR2 (germline): SGDLS, YYNGEE. Here the CDR3 reads CASSPGTFNEQFF. CDR3 DNA sequence: TGTGCCAGCAGCCCGGGGACTTTTAATGAGCAGTTCTTC. The entire variable domain, with the rest obtained from reference TRBV9 and TRBJ2-1, is as follows: DSGVTQTPKHLITATGQRVTLRCSPRSGDLSVYWYQQSLDQGLQFLIQYYNGEERAKGNILERFSAQQFPDLHSELNLSSLELGDSALYFCASSPGTFNEQFFGPGTRLTVL.

As DNA, the CDR3 is TGTGCCAGCAGTCCCCCTTTAGGCCGGGACAATAACTACAATGAGCAGTTCTTC. Translation gives CASSPPLGRDNNYNEQFF. The chain recombines TRBV28 with TRBJ2-1, with TRBD1 as a possible D gene (6 bases). Trimming removed 5 bases at V and 3 bases at J, with 23 bases between. This CDR3 is 18 amino acids long. Germline-derived CDR1 and CDR2 are MDHEN and SYDVKM. The full variable domain, with the rest looked up from reference TRBV28 and TRBJ2-1, is DVKVTQSSRYLVKRTGEKVFLECVQDMDHENMFWYRQDPGLGLRLIYFSYDVKMKEKGDIPEGYSVSREKKERFSLILESASTNQTSMYLCASSPPLGRDNNYNEQFFGPGTRLTVL.

The rearrangement uses TRBV27 and TRBJ2-1, with D uncertain. The ends were cut back, 1 base at V and 9 bases at J, with 13 bases in the middle. The CDR3 has 14 amino acids. Germline CDR1 reads MNHEY; CDR2 reads SMNVEV (reference sequence). The CDR3 sequence: CASSLWRQDGEQFF. CDR3 in DNA: TGTGCCAGCAGTTTATGGCGCCAGGACGGTGAGCAGTTCTTC.

V gene TRBV13 combines with J gene TRBJ1-4; D unresolved. The germline V gene has CDR1 PRHDT and CDR2 FYEKMQ (reference sequence). The CDR3 contains 14 residues. V was cut by 4 bases and J by 6 bases, with 12 bases left in between. The CDR3 DNA sequence: TGTGCCAGCAGCTCGACATTAAACGATGAAAAACTGTTTTTT. Translated: CASSSTLNDEKLFF.

The chain uses TRBV18 and TRBJ2-5; 11 bases agree with TRBD2. The V gene's germline CDR1 is KGHSH and CDR2 LQKENI. The ends lost 1 base at V and 4 bases at J; junction bases unmatched: 8. This CDR3 region has 17 residues. The CDR3 DNA sequence: TGTGCCAGCTCACCACTGGGGAGACTAGCGGGAAGAGAGACCCAGTACTTC. This translates into CASSPLGRLAGRETQYF.

V usage is TRBV5-1 and J usage is TRBJ2-5; tentative D call: TRBD2 (5 bases). V gave up 0 bases and J gave up 2 bases, with 11 bases separating them. The CDR3 is 15 amino acids. CDR1 is SGHRS, CDR2 YFSETQ, per germline. In DNA form, the CDR3 reads TGCGCCAGCAGCTTGGGGGCGGGCTTACAAGAGACCCAGTACTTC. Translated: CASSLGAGLQETQYF.

This clone was picked up a small number of times. This chain uses TRBV28 with TRBJ1-4; possible D gene TRBD1, 5 bases. CDR1 is MDHEN and CDR2 is SYDVKM in the germline V gene. The CDR3 is made up of 18 amino acids. The V end lost 2 bases, the J end lost 0 bases, and 16 bases lay between the germline ends. CDR3: CASSLTGFGAATNEKLFF. The DNA of the CDR3 is TGTGCCAGCAGTTTAACAGGTTTCGGAGCTGCAACTAATGAAAAACTGTTTTTT. Full variable domain (missing parts from reference TRBV28 and TRBJ1-4): DVKVTQSSRYLVKRTGEKVFLECVQDMDHENMFWYRQDPGLGLRLIYFSYDVKMKEKGDIPEGYSVSREKKERFSLILESASTNQTSMYLCASSLTGFGAATNEKLFFGSGTQLSVL.

The J gene is TRBJ1-4, the V gene TRBV30; TRBD1 matches 9 bases. In germline, CDR1 is GTSNPN, CDR2 SVGIG (reference sequence). Unmatched junction bases numbered 10, after V lost 0 bases and J lost 8 bases. The CDR3 length is 16 residues. The CDR3 DNA reads as TGTGCCTGGAGTGTACGAGGGGGACAGGGATGGGAAAAACTGTTTTTT. Its translation: CAWSVRGGQGWEKLFF.